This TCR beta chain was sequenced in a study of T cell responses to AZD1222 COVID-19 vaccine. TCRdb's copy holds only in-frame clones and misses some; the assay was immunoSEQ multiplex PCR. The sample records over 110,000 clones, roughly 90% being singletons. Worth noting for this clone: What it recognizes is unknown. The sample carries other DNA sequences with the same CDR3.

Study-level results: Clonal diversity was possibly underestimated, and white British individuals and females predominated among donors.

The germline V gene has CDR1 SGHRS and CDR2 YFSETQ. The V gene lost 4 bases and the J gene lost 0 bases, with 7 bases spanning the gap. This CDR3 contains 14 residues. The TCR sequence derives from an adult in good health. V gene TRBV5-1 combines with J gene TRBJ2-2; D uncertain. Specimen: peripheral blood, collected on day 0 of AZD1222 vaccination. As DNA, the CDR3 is TGCGCCAGCAGCCTGGGATCGAACACCGGGGAGCTGTTTTTT. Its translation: CASSLGSNTGELFF. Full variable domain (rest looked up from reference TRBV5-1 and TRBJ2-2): KAGVTQTPRYLIKTRGQQVTLSCSPISGHRSVSWYQQTPGQGLQFLFEYFSETQRNKGNFPGRFSGRQFSNSRSEMNVSTLELGDSALYLCASSLGSNTGELFFGEGSRLTVL.